This record looks at one T cell receptor (beta chain) sequence and its context. The data originate from a study of OX40 agonist ivuxolimab in advanced cancers. Generated by immunoSEQ multiplex PCR, the TCRdb table keeps only in-frame clones and is missing some. The sample lists tens of thousands of clones; roughly 86% were seen once. J lost 0 bases, V lost 3 bases, and 1 base had no gene match. This CDR3 region has 15 residues. Germline V gene data show CDR1 as SGHRS and CDR2 as YFSETQ. This sequence was found in an adult with an advanced solid tumor such as melanoma, head and neck, liver or kidney cancer. Sample: CD4+ or CD8+ T cells sorted from blood, taken in a trial of the OX40 agonist ivuxolimab. The chain combines TRBV5-1 with TRBJ2-5; 11 bases line up with TRBD2. Written as DNA, the CDR3 is TGCGCCAGCAGCTCTAGCGGGGGGTACCAAGAGACCCAGTACTTC. This gives the protein CASSSSGGYQETQYF.